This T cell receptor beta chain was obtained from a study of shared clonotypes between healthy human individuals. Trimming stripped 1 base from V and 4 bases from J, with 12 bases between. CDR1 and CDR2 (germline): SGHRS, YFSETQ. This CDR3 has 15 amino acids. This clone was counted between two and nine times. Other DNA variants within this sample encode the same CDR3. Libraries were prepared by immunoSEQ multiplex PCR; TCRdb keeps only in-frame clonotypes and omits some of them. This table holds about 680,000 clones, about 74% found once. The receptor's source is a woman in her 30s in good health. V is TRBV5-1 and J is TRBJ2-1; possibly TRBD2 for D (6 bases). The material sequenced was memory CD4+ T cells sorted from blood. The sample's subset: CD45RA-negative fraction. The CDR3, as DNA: TGCGCCAGCAGCTTGAGTAGCGGTGGGTACAATGAGCAGTTCTTC. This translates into CASSLSSGGYNEQFF.